The clone carrying this T cell receptor beta chain came up a few times. Authors' data handling: From reference gene primer amplification, estimates of nucleated cell counts were derived. Produced via immunoSEQ multiplex PCR; TCRdb's table is partial and in-frame only. The DNA gave D and trimming, while V, J and clone size come from that table. The sample includes around 100,000 clones, roughly 80% of them seen just once. Germline V gene sequence: CDR1 LNHNV, CDR2 YYDKDF (reference sequence). Trimming took 6 bases from V and 2 from J, leaving 14 bases between them. The CDR3 runs 15 residues. The data stem from a study of blood T cell repertoires in COVID-19. As for the study in general: Samples taken during acute and convalescent COVID-19 were collected in the United States, Italy and Spain. Nucleic acid was either cDNA or gDNA, and it came from T cells, B-cell-depleted T cells, or PBMCs.

This receptor was obtained from a man in his sixties with acute or convalescent COVID-19. Material for sequencing was peripheral blood. The chain uses TRBV15 and TRBJ2-1; possibly TRBD2 for D (6 bases). CDR3 loop: CATSGGKVAYNEQFF. In nucleotides, the CDR3 is TGTGCCACCAGTGGGGGGAAGGTTGCCTACAATGAGCAGTTCTTC.